Shown below are 24 T cell receptor beta chains from a single sample sequenced in a study of blood T cell repertoires in COVID-19. The method was immunoSEQ multiplex PCR; TCRdb's version includes in-frame clones alone and lacks a portion of them. This table has about 7,500 clones, roughly 70% appearing once. Sequencing was carried out using peripheral blood. The receptors were gathered from a human donor in a cohort sampled during active COVID-19.

This clone was counted once. The chain couples TRBV7-8 to TRBJ1-4, with 8 positions matching TRBD1. V dropped 2 bases and J dropped 8; count of bases not matched to a gene: 4. The CDR3 totals 14 residues. CDR1 is SGHVS and CDR2 is FQNEAQ in the germline V gene. CDR3 in amino acids: CASSLSDRGEKLFF. DNA for the CDR3: TGTGCCAGCAGCTTATCTGACAGGGGCGAAAAACTGTTTTTT.

This chain joins TRBV19 and TRBJ2-7; TRBD2 agrees at 10 bases. This CDR3 contains 15 residues. Losses at the gene ends were 2 bases for V and 3 bases for J; bases not matched to a gene: 4. Germline V gene lookup returns CDR1 LNHDA and CDR2 SQIVND (reference sequence). The CDR3 bases are TGTGCCAGTAGTATACGAGCGGGAGGGATCTACGAGCAGTACTTC. As protein: CASSIRAGGIYEQYF. The whole variable domain, filled in from reference TRBV19 and TRBJ2-7, reads DGGITQSPKYLFRKEGQNVTLSCEQNLNHDAMYWYRQDPGQGLRLIYYSQIVNDFQKGDIAEGYSVSREKKESFPLTVTSAQKNPTAFYLCASSIRAGGIYEQYFGPGTRLTVT.

The chain couples TRBV9 to TRBJ1-5; possibly TRBD1 for D (6 bases). This CDR3 is built from 14 residues. V lost 3 bases and J lost 4, with 11 bases in between. Per germline, CDR1 SGDLS and CDR2 YYNGEE. This CDR3 is CASSEGGGNQPQHF. In DNA, the CDR3 is TGTGCCAGCAGCGAGGGGGGGGGTAATCAGCCCCAGCATTTT.

The chain combines TRBV7-9 with TRBJ2-1; 10 bases match TRBD2. The CDR3 sequence is 19 residues long. The junction had 19 bases not matched to a gene; V was cut back by 5 bases and J by 6 bases. Germline V gene lookup returns CDR1 SEHNR and CDR2 FQNEAQ (reference sequence). The CDR3 region has the DNA TGTGCCAGCAGCCCCTCCATCAGGCTAGCGGGAGTGGTTGGCAATGAGCAGTTCTTC. It yields the protein CASSPSIRLAGVVGNEQFF. The variable domain in full, with the rest retrieved from reference TRBV7-9 and TRBJ2-1, is DTGVSQNPRHKITKRGQNVTFRCDPISEHNRLYWYRQTLGQGPEFLTYFQNEAQLEKSRLLSDRFSAERPKGSFSTLEIQRTEQGDSAMYLCASSPSIRLAGVVGNEQFFGPGTRLTVL.

The chain combines TRBV7-9 with TRBJ1-2; tentative D call: TRBD1 (6 bases). Germline V lookup: CDR1 SEHNR, CDR2 FQNEAQ (reference sequence). Trimming took off 7 bases at V and 0 bases at J, with 9 bases between the two ends. The CDR3 is 13 residues long. The CDR3 region is CASTGGANYGYTF. DNA of the CDR3: TGTGCCAGCACCGGGGGCGCTAACTATGGCTACACCTTC.

This clone was seen a handful of times. V and J are TRBV5-1 and TRBJ2-7; 8 nucleotides line up with TRBD1. CDR1 and CDR2 from the germline V gene are SGHRS and YFSETQ. The trim removed 3 bases at V and 5 bases at J, leaving 10 bases unmatched. This CDR3 contains 15 residues. The DNA for the CDR3 is TGCGCCAGCAGCTGGGGGACAGGTTCCGGGGACGAGCAGTACTTC. This sequence encodes CASSWGTGSGDEQYF.

The chain has TRBV7-6 and TRBJ1-6; 7 bases agree with TRBD1. Trimming removed 5 bases from V and 3 bases from J; junction bases left unmatched: 1. Germline V gene lookup returns CDR1 SGHVS and CDR2 FNYEAQ. There are 14 residues in the CDR3. Written as DNA, the CDR3 is TGTGCCAGCAGCCCAGGGGGCTATAATTCACCCCTCCACTTT. Translation: CASSPGGYNSPLHF.

The V call is TRBV29-1, the J call TRBJ1-1; D not resolved. CDR1 and CDR2 from the germline V gene are SQVTM and ANQGSEA. The V gene lost 4 bases and the J gene lost 2 bases, with 8 bases spanning the gap. This CDR3 is 12 amino acids long. CDR3 residues: CSVAAGNTEAFF. As DNA, the CDR3 is TGCAGCGTTGCCGCGGGTAACACTGAAGCTTTCTTT.

The chain is built from TRBV6-5 and TRBJ2-7; maybe TRBD2 (7 bases). V was trimmed by 6 bases and J by 4 bases, leaving 13 bases between them. Germline values: CDR1 MNHEY, CDR2 SVGAGI. This CDR3 comprises 13 residues. Here the CDR3 reads CASRGAGEYEQYF. CDR3 nucleotide sequence: TGTGCCAGCAGGGGGGCGGGAGAGTACGAGCAGTACTTC.

V gene TRBV15 combines with J gene TRBJ1-4; 8 positions agree with TRBD1. Unmatched junction bases numbered 3, after V lost 2 bases and J lost 7 bases. The CDR3 covers 14 residues. Germline CDR1 reads LNHNV; CDR2 reads YYDKDF (reference sequence). The CDR3 protein is CATSRSDRGEKLFF. CDR3 nucleotide sequence: TGTGCCACCAGCAGATCCGACAGGGGTGAAAAACTGTTTTTT.

The genes are TRBV21-1 and TRBJ1-6; TRBD1, the D gene given by the table, was not confirmed from the DNA. TRBV21-1 constitutes a pseudogene. CDR3 size: 15 residues. The CDR3 DNA reads TGTGCCAGCAGCAAATTGGGGACAAATAATTCACCCCTCCACTTT. Residues: CASSKLGTNNSPLHF.

This sequence joins TRBV5-1 and TRBJ2-7, with 8 bases that match TRBD1. The germline V gene has CDR1 SGHRS and CDR2 YFSETQ. J was trimmed by 2 bases and V by 9 bases; bases with no gene match: 7. The CDR3 has 13 amino acids. Here the CDR3 DNA reads TGCGCCATCTGGACAGGGAACACCTACGAGCAGTACTTC. Its protein product is CAIWTGNTYEQYF.

By sample fraction, this clone is hyperexpanded (1% or more). The chain employs TRBV7-5 and TRBJ2-1; the D call in the table, TRBD2, was not verified against the DNA. TRBV7-5 is a documented pseudogene. The CDR3 length is 16 residues. The CDR3 sequence is CARRLSSGCSYNEQFF. The CDR3 DNA follows: TGTGCCAGAAGACTATCTAGCGGTTGCTCCTACAATGAGCAGTTCTTC.

The chain links TRBV11-2 to TRBJ2-7; possible D gene TRBD2, 6 bases. Trimming left V 0 bases short and J 4 bases short, with 10 bases between. The length of the CDR3 is 14 residues. Germline CDR1 is SGHAT and CDR2 is FQNNGV. The CDR3 spells CASSLERDVYEQYF. The CDR3 DNA reads as TGTGCCAGCAGCTTAGAGCGGGACGTTTACGAGCAGTACTTC.

The chain employs TRBV6-2 or TRBV6-3 and TRBJ1-5; TRBD1 might be the D (5 bases). The CDR3 has 16 amino acids. The V end lost 2 bases, the J end lost 5 bases, and 16 bases lay between the germline ends. Germline V gene sequence: CDR1 MNHEY, CDR2 SVGEGT. The CDR3 DNA reads as TGTGCCAGCAGTTACAATACACGGACATTGGATCAGCCCCAGCATTTT. This sequence encodes CASSYNTRTLDQPQHF.

The V and J genes are TRBV30 and TRBJ1-2; D gene ambiguous. The CDR3 contains 13 residues. The V end was cut by 0 bases, the J end by 2 bases, with 7 bases between. Germline-derived CDR1 and CDR2 are GTSNPN and SVGIG (reference sequence). The CDR3 here is CAWSVLTNYGYTF. For the CDR3, the DNA is TGTGCCTGGAGTGTACTGACAAACTATGGCTACACCTTC.

The chain employs TRBV27 and TRBJ2-7; TRBD2 matches 9 bases. Germline V gene sequence: CDR1 MNHEY, CDR2 SMNVEV (reference sequence). J lost 1 base, V lost 0 bases, and 1 base had no gene match. The CDR3 loop spans 15 amino acids. The CDR3 is CASSLSSGSSYEQYF. The CDR3, as DNA: TGTGCCAGCAGTTTATCTAGCGGGAGTTCCTACGAGCAGTACTTC.

This clone counts as medium-sized. The chain combines TRBV28 with TRBJ2-7; weak D call: TRBD1 (6 bases). Germline CDR1 MDHEN, CDR2 SYDVKM. The V and J ends lost 5 bases and 6 bases respectively, with 17 bases between them. The CDR3 extends over 14 amino acids. The CDR3 DNA follows: TGTGCCAGCAGTCTGGTGGGGGCTAGCTCCGAGCAGTACTTC. Translation: CASSLVGASSEQYF.

V gene TRBV20-1 combines with J gene TRBJ2-5; 7 nucleotides match TRBD2. The CDR3 length is 11 residues. The junction had 6 bases not matched to a gene; V was cut back by 5 bases and J by 9 bases. Germline CDR1 is DFQATT and CDR2 is SNEGSKA (reference sequence). This chain's CDR3 is CSAGGGGPQYF. DNA for the CDR3: TGCAGTGCTGGGGGGGGAGGGCCCCAGTACTTC.

J is TRBJ1-2 and V is TRBV7-8; TRBD1 might be the D (6 bases). Germline V lookup: CDR1 SGHVS, CDR2 FQNEAQ. This CDR3 has 13 amino acids. V lost 2 bases and J 4 bases, leaving 8 bases between the germline ends. DNA of the CDR3: TGTGCCAGCAGCTTATCCAGGGGCTATGGCTACACCTTC. The encoded protein is CASSLSRGYGYTF.

The CDR3 DNA reads TGTGCCAGCAGCTTGGTTCCAGCGGGAGCCGTAGGCCAAGAGACCCAGTACTTC. It encodes CASSLVPAGAVGQETQYF. V usage is TRBV5-4 and J usage is TRBJ2-5; 8 bases match TRBD2. This CDR3 has 18 residues. Losses at the gene ends were 0 bases for V and 1 base for J; bases not matched to a gene: 11. CDR1 SGHNT and CDR2 YYREEE come from the germline V gene (reference sequence).

The chain recombines TRBV27 with TRBJ2-7, with 8 nucleotides matching TRBD1. Germline lookup yields CDR1 MNHEY and CDR2 SMNVEV (reference sequence). The CDR3 is made up of 16 amino acids. V lost 5 bases and J lost 2; bases outside the gene matches: 11. CDR3 protein: CASSPTGTGGPYEQYF. The CDR3 DNA follows: TGTGCCAGCAGTCCGACCGGGACAGGAGGCCCCTACGAGCAGTACTTC.

The chain combines TRBV9 with TRBJ2-3; D gene uncertain. The CDR3 spans 12 residues. Trimming removed 2 bases at V and 3 bases at J, with 4 bases between. Germline V lookup: CDR1 SGDLS, CDR2 YYNGEE. CDR3 loop: CASSVRTDTQYF. CDR3 coding DNA: TGTGCCAGCAGCGTGAGAACAGATACGCAGTATTTT.

The rearrangement uses TRBV2 and TRBJ2-7; unclear D gene. Germline V gene data show CDR1 as SNHLY and CDR2 as FYNNEI. This CDR3 is 14 amino acids long. The V gene lost 3 bases and the J gene lost 1 base, with 10 bases spanning the gap. In DNA, the CDR3 is TGTGCCAGCAGTGAGGAGTTAGGTTCCTACGAGCAGTACTTC. Translated, it gives CASSEELGSYEQYF. Supplemented by reference TRBV2 and TRBJ2-7, the full variable domain reads EPEVTQTPSHQVTQMGQEVILRCVPISNHLYFYWYRQILGQKVEFLVSFYNNEISEKSEIFDDQFSVERPDGSNFTLKIRSTKLEDSAMYFCASSEELGSYEQYFGPGTRLTVT.